One and the same sample provided the 9 T cell receptor beta chains below, sequenced in a study of vaccination and CD4 T cells after COVID-19. Time point: late sampling 161 to 241 days after vaccination in a few convalescent patients. From the PCR reads, TCRdb called clonotypes with MiXCR, one entry per CDR3 protein. This table has some 33,000 distinct CDR3 sequences, 36% appearing once. The specimen was CD4+ T cells from blood, collected about 7 months after SARS-CoV-2 vaccination. The receptors derive from a human donor who had recovered from COVID-19.

This clonotype was counted a few times. This sequence joins TRBV6-4 and TRBJ1-2; D perhaps matches TRBD1 (5 bases). V dropped 0 bases and J dropped 11 bases, with 16 bases sitting between them. Germline V lookup: CDR1 MRHNA, CDR2 SNTAGT. CDR3 length equals 14 residues. CDR3 in amino acids: CASSDSGSAGRYTF. CDR3 nucleotides: TGTGCCAGCAGTGACTCTGGTTCGGCGGGACGTTACACCTTC.

The chain links TRBV2 to TRBJ1-5; D is possibly TRBD1 (6 bases). CDR1 and CDR2 from the germline V gene are SNHLY and FYNNEI. The CDR3 loop spans 13 amino acids. V lost 7 bases and J lost 2, with 9 bases in between. CDR3 loop: CASKGGGNQPQHF. DNA of the CDR3: TGTGCCAGCAAAGGGGGTGGCAATCAGCCCCAGCATTTT.

This chain links TRBV28 with TRBJ2-3; 7 bases match TRBD2. From germline, CDR1 is MDHEN and CDR2 SYDVKM. V shed 5 bases, J shed 5 bases, and the junction held 13 bases outside the gene matches. The CDR3 runs to 16 residues. The CDR3 sequence: CASSRGWREIVDTQYF. CDR3 nucleotide sequence: TGTGCCAGCAGTAGAGGGTGGCGGGAGATAGTAGATACGCAGTATTTT.

This chain connects TRBV7-9 to TRBJ1-1; D uncertain. The V and J ends lost 3 bases and 1 base respectively, with 9 bases between them. CDR3 length: 14 residues. Per the germline V gene, CDR1 is SEHNR and CDR2 is FQNEAQ (reference sequence). The CDR3 loop is CASSLPLANTEAFF. DNA for the CDR3: TGTGCCAGCAGCTTGCCACTGGCGAACACTGAAGCTTTCTTT.

This clonotype was seen a handful of times. The chain uses TRBV20-1 and TRBJ2-5; 7 positions match TRBD1. CDR1 DFQATT and CDR2 SNEGSKA come from the germline V gene (reference sequence). The CDR3 runs to 14 residues. The V and J ends lost 0 bases and 3 bases, in that order; junction bases with no gene match: 4. The CDR3 here is CSARDITGEETQYF. In nucleotides, the CDR3 is TGCAGTGCTAGAGATATAACAGGGGAAGAGACCCAGTACTTC.

For the CDR3, the DNA is TGCAGTGCTAGAGGGACTAGCGGGAGGTACAATGAGCAGTTCTTC. It specifies CSARGTSGRYNEQFF. The V and J genes are TRBV20-1 and TRBJ2-1; 14 positions match TRBD2. V dropped 1 base and J dropped 4; count of bases not matched to a gene: 0. Germline CDR1 DFQATT, CDR2 SNEGSKA (reference sequence). The CDR3 loop spans 15 amino acids.

The sample holds one count of this clonotype. The rearrangement uses TRBV7-9 and TRBJ2-7; D unresolved. Germline V gene lookup returns CDR1 SEHNR and CDR2 FQNEAQ (reference sequence). This CDR3 has 15 residues. The V end lost 2 bases, the J end lost 6 bases, and 17 bases lay between the germline ends. CDR3 in DNA: TGTGCCAGCAGCTTAAACCGGCTAGGTCCCAGCGAGCAGTACTTC. Translation: CASSLNRLGPSEQYF.

In this sample, this clonotype turned up a few times. The genes are TRBV6-5 and TRBJ1-2; TRBD1 is a possible D gene (5 bases). This CDR3 spans 16 amino acids. Trimming cost V 2 bases and J 2 bases, with 15 bases left between them. CDR1 and CDR2 (germline): MNHEY, SVGAGI. The CDR3 loop reads CASSYNAGARNYGYTF. In DNA, the CDR3 is TGTGCCAGCAGTTACAACGCTGGGGCTCGGAACTATGGCTACACCTTC.

This clonotype came up a few times. The chain links TRBV6-2 or TRBV6-3 to TRBJ2-7; 10 positions agree with TRBD2. This CDR3 has 15 amino acids. Trimming at V came to 7 bases and at J to 4 bases, leaving 10 bases not matched to a gene. Germline V gives CDR1 MNHEY, CDR2 SVGEGT. The CDR3 DNA reads TGTGCCAGCACCACCAACCTGGGACTAGCGTACGAGCAGTACTTC. Encoded protein: CASTTNLGLAYEQYF.